These 18 T cell receptor beta chains came from one sample sequenced in a study of cytomegalovirus exposure and HLA in healthy donors. 13 Jbeta primers and 60 Vbeta primers were used for the PCR. Produced via immunoSEQ multiplex PCR; TCRdb's table is partial and in-frame only. The sample carries about 100,000 clones, more than 75% recorded once. The sequenced sample was PBMCs. Receptor source: a woman between 45 and 65 years old in good health and CMV-seropositive.

This clone was recorded once. V gene TRBV7-6 combines with J gene TRBJ1-2; D call uncertain. This CDR3 contains 13 residues. Trimming took off 4 bases at V and 6 bases at J, with 12 bases between the two ends. From germline, CDR1 is SGHVS and CDR2 FNYEAQ. CDR3 nucleotides: TGTGCCAGCAGCTCCCAGGCCCTCCATGGCTACACCTTC. Residues: CASSSQALHGYTF.

A note on this clone: One end of the junction varies from germline; a read error may be responsible. The chain joins TRBV7-9 to TRBJ2-7; no clear D gene. The CDR3 contains 11 residues. In germline, CDR1 is SEHNR, CDR2 FQNEAQ (reference sequence). CDR3 sequence (DNA): TGTTCCAGCAGCTCCTTTTACGAGCAGTACTTC. Translating gives CSSSSFYEQYF.

This clone was recorded a few times. The rearrangement links TRBV27 to TRBJ1-4; D may be TRBD1 (5 bases). Germline CDR1 reads MNHEY; CDR2 reads SMNVEV (reference sequence). The CDR3 is 16 amino acids. V lost 2 bases to trimming and J lost 8 bases, with 18 bases between them. Here the CDR3 reads CASSLRPGRGWEKLFF. CDR3 sequence (DNA): TGTGCCAGCAGTTTACGCCCGGGGCGGGGGTGGGAAAAACTGTTTTTT.

This clone is a singleton in its sample. This chain links TRBV27 with TRBJ1-1; TRBD1 might be the D (5 bases). CDR3 length: 17 residues. The V and J ends lost 3 bases and 0 bases respectively, with 17 bases between them. Germline V gives CDR1 MNHEY, CDR2 SMNVEV (reference sequence). The CDR3 DNA is TGTGCCAGCAGTTTTAGTACAGGCCCGGAAATGAACACTGAAGCTTTCTTT. It codes for CASSFSTGPEMNTEAFF.

V and J are TRBV18 and TRBJ2-5, with TRBD2 identical over 9 bases. CDR3 length equals 15 residues. J gave up 2 bases and V 3 bases, and 4 bases lay outside the gene matches. The germline V gene has CDR1 KGHSH and CDR2 LQKENI. The CDR3 coding sequence is TGTGCCAGCTCACCGGTAGCGGGGGCTCAAGAGACCCAGTACTTC. Translated, it gives CASSPVAGAQETQYF.

V usage is TRBV6-5 and J usage is TRBJ1-5; a weak D match, TRBD1 (5 bases). Germline values: CDR1 MNHEY, CDR2 SVGAGI. The CDR3 spans 13 residues. Trimming took 4 bases from V and 6 from J, leaving 10 bases between them. CDR3 bases: TGTGCCAGCAGTTCACAGGCAGGTCAGCCCCAGCATTTT. Residues: CASSSQAGQPQHF.

This clone was counted a single time. The CDR3 loop is CASSYAGDTEAFF. DNA for the CDR3: TGTGCCAGCAGTTACGCCGGGGACACTGAAGCTTTCTTT. The chain is built from TRBV6-6 and TRBJ1-1, with D unresolved. This CDR3 has 13 residues. The germline V gene has CDR1 MNHNY and CDR2 SVGAGI (reference sequence). The V and J ends lost 2 bases and 3 bases respectively, with 7 bases between them.

The rearrangement joins TRBV5-6 to TRBJ1-1; D gene ambiguous. This CDR3 contains 14 residues. The germline V gene encodes CDR1 SGHDT and CDR2 YYEEEE. V was trimmed by 4 bases and J by 3 bases, leaving 13 bases between them. CDR3 nucleotide sequence: TGTGCCAGCAGCCCTGGCGGATATGACACTGAAGCTTTCTTT. Its translation: CASSPGGYDTEAFF. Using reference TRBV5-6 and TRBJ1-1 for the parts outside the CDR3, the full variable domain is DAGVTQSPTHLIKTRGQQVTLRCSPKSGHDTVSWYQQALGQGPQFIFQYYEEEERQRGNFPDRFSGHQFPNYSSELNVNALLLGDSALYLCASSPGGYDTEAFFGQGTRLTVV.

This chain uses TRBV7-2 with TRBJ2-7, with 10 bases matching TRBD1. The germline V gene has CDR1 SGHTA and CDR2 FQGNSA. The CDR3 runs 14 residues. The junction had 8 bases not matched to a gene; V was cut back by 5 bases and J by 7 bases. As DNA, the CDR3 is TGTGCCAGCAGCCGTACGGGGACAGGGGTGGAGCAGTACTTC. It specifies CASSRTGTGVEQYF. Variable domain in full (rest from reference TRBV7-2 and TRBJ2-7): GAGVSQSPSNKVTEKGKDVELRCDPISGHTALYWYRQSLGQGLEFLIYFQGNSAPDKSGLPSDRFSAERTGGSVSTLTIQRTQQEDSAVYLCASSRTGTGVEQYFGPGTRLTVT.

The J gene is TRBJ2-5, the V gene TRBV5-1; D perhaps matches TRBD1 (6 bases). CDR3 length: 14 residues. Germline CDR1 SGHRS, CDR2 YFSETQ. V was trimmed by 2 bases and J by 4 bases, leaving 12 bases between them. Written as DNA, the CDR3 is TGCGCCAGCAGCTTACAGGGTGGGGGAGAGACCCAGTACTTC. Translated: CASSLQGGGETQYF.

The rearrangement links TRBV15 to TRBJ2-7; 7 nucleotides match TRBD2. Germline CDR1 is LNHNV and CDR2 is YYDKDF (reference sequence). The ends lost 0 bases at V and 7 bases at J; junction bases unmatched: 9. This CDR3 has 15 residues. CDR3 in DNA: TGTGCCACCAGCAGAGATGGGACGGGAGGAGGGGAGCAGTACTTC. This sequence encodes CATSRDGTGGGEQYF.

This chain connects TRBV2 to TRBJ2-4, with 7 nucleotides matching TRBD2. V trimming: 8 bases; J trimming: 9 bases; junction bases outside the gene matches: 1. This CDR3 has 10 amino acids. Germline loops: CDR1 SNHLY, CDR2 FYNNEI. The CDR3 here is CASWEGIQYF. In DNA form, the CDR3 reads TGTGCCAGCTGGGAGGGCATTCAGTACTTC.

The chain uses TRBV27 and TRBJ2-7; no reliable D call. The CDR3 spans 16 residues. Germline CDR1 and CDR2: MNHEY and SMNVEV (reference sequence). V lost 5 bases to trimming and J lost 1 base, with 18 bases between them. In DNA, the CDR3 is TGTGCCAGCAGTCTCGTAAATCCGGCAGGATCCTACGAGCAGTACTTC. Its translation is CASSLVNPAGSYEQYF.

J is TRBJ2-5 and V is TRBV30, with 12 bases aligning to TRBD2. Germline-derived CDR1 and CDR2 are GTSNPN and SVGIG (reference sequence). The CDR3 length is 15 residues. V was pared by 1 base and J by 3 bases, with 3 bases of the junction left unmatched. The CDR3 DNA is TGTGCCTGGAGTGCGGGACTAGCGGGCGAAGAGACCCAGTACTTC. This gives the protein CAWSAGLAGEETQYF.

The chain combines TRBV30 with TRBJ1-2; weak D call: TRBD1 (5 bases). Germline lookup yields CDR1 GTSNPN and CDR2 SVGIG (reference sequence). The CDR3 is 14 amino acids. Trimming left V 5 bases short and J 4 bases short, with 17 bases between. CDR3 coding DNA: TGTGCCTGGGGCCCCTCCAGGGATCGCTATGGCTACACCTTC. Protein sequence: CAWGPSRDRYGYTF.

This clone occurred once. This chain links TRBV18 with TRBJ2-5, with a tentative D call TRBD2 (7 bases). TRBJ2-7 matches the DNA end more closely, so the J call is doubtful. Germline CDR1 is KGHSH and CDR2 is LQKENI. CDR3 length: 15 residues. The CDR3 region has the DNA TGTGCCAGCTCAGGGCGGGGGCCGACCTCCTACGAGCAGTACTTC. Amino acids: CASSGRGPTSYEQYF.

This clone was counted a single time. J is TRBJ1-6 and V is TRBV5-6; maybe TRBD1 (5 bases). Trimming stripped 4 bases from V and 6 bases from J, with 17 bases between. This CDR3 comprises 16 residues. CDR1 SGHDT and CDR2 YYEEEE come from the germline V gene. CDR3 protein: CASSPLTEDINSPLHF. The CDR3 nucleotides are TGTGCCAGCAGCCCCTTGACAGAAGATATTAATTCACCCCTCCACTTT.

The count of this clone is one. J is TRBJ2-3 and V is TRBV4-2; 7 bases map to TRBD2. This CDR3 contains 15 residues. Per the germline V gene, CDR1 is LGHNA and CDR2 is YNFKEQ. V trimming: 0 bases; J trimming: 3 bases; junction bases outside the gene matches: 3. The CDR3 spells CASSQEPLATDTQYF. CDR3 nucleotide sequence: TGTGCCAGCAGCCAAGAGCCACTAGCGACAGATACGCAGTATTTT.